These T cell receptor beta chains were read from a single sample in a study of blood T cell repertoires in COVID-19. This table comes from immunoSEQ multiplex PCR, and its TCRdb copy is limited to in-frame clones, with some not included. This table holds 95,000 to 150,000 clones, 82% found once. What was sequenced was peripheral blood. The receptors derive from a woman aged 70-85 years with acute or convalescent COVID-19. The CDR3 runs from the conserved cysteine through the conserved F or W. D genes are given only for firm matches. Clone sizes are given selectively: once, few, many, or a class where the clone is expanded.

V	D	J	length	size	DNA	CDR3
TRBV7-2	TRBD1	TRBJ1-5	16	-	TGTGCCAGCAGCTTAGTCCTAGGACAGGGGAATCAGCCCCAGCATTTT	CASSLVLGQGNQPQHF
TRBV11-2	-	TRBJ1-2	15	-	TGTGCCAGCAGCCTGGATGAGACAGATTTTTATGGCTACACCTTC	CASSLDETDFYGYTF
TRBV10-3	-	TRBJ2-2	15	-	TGTGCCATCAGTGAGGGACTGACCAACACCGGGGAGCTGTTTTTT	CAISEGLTNTGELFF
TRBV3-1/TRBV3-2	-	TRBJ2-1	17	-	TGTGCCAGCAGTCAAAATCAGTGGGGCCCGGCCTACAATGAGCAGTTCTTC	CASSQNQWGPAYNEQFF
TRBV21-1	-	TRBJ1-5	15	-	TGTGCCAGCAGCAAAGCGGGGACACACAATCAGCCCCAGCATTTT	CASSKAGTHNQPQHF
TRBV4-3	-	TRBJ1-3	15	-	TGCGCCAGCAGCCTAACCAGGGGCACGGGAAACACCATATATTTT	CASSLTRGTGNTIYF
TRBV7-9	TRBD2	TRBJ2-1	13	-	TGTGCCAGCAGATCTAGCGGGGGGATGGGGCAGTTCTTC	CASRSSGGMGQFF
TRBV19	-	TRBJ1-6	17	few	TGTGCCAGTACCAAGTCGGGGGGGAGCTCCTATAATTCACCCCTCCACTTT	CASTKSGGSSYNSPLHF
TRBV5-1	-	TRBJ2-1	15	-	TGCGCCAGCAGCTTGGGGGGGGAAACCTCCAATGAGCAGTTCTTC	CASSLGGETSNEQFF
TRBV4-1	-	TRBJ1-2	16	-	TGCGCCAGCAGCCACACCTTTCTCCGAACAAACTATGGCTACACCTTC	CASSHTFLRTNYGYTF
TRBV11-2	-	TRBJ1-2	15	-	TGTGCCAGCTCACGGGAACGCTCCTCAAACTATGGCTACACCTTC	CASSRERSSNYGYTF
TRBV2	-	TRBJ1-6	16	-	TGTGCCAGCAGTCAGGACGGGAGCTCCTATAATTCACCCCTCCACTTT	CASSQDGSSYNSPLHF
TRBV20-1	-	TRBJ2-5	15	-	TGCAGTGCTAGTCGCGAGGGGGGGCTCTTGAAGACCCAGTACTTC	CSASREGGLLKTQYF
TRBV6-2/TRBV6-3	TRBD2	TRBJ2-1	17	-	TGTGCCAGCAGTTACTCGCCAGGGACTAGCTCCTACAATGAGCAGTTCTTC	CASSYSPGTSSYNEQFF
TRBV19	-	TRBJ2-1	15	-	TGTGCCAGTAGTATAGTGGACAGTGATAGCAATGAGCAGTTCTTC	CASSIVDSDSNEQFF
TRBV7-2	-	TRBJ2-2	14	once	TGTGCCAGCAGCTCCCAGGGTTCAACCGGGGAGCTGTTTTTT	CASSSQGSTGELFF
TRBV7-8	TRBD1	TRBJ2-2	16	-	TGTGCCAGCAGCCCAGGGGACAGGGCTAACACCGGGGAGCTGTTTTTT	CASSPGDRANTGELFF
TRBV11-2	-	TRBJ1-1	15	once	TGTGCCAGTAAGGCCGGGGGGAGAATGAACACTGAAGCTTTCTTT	CASKAGGRMNTEAFF
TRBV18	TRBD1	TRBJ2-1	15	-	TGTGCCAGCTCACACAGGGGGCAAGTTAACAATGAGCAGTTCTTC	CASSHRGQVNNEQFF
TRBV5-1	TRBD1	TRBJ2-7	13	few	TGCGCCAGCACCGAAACAGGGGGGTGGGAGCAGTACTTC	CASTETGGWEQYF
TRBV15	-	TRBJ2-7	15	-	TGTGCCACCAGCAGAGATCGAGGTCAGAACTACGAGCAGTACTTC	CATSRDRGQNYEQYF
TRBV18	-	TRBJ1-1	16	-	TGTGCCAGCTCACTGCGTGGAGGCTCGATGGGGACTGAAGCTTTCTTT	CASSLRGGSMGTEAFF
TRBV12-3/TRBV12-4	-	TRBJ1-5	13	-	TGTGCCAGCAGTTTGACTACGAATCAGCCCCAGCATTTT	CASSLTTNQPQHF
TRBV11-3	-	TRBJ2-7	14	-	TGTGCCAGCAGCTTAGTCCCGGGTGGGTACGAGCAGTACTTC	CASSLVPGGYEQYF
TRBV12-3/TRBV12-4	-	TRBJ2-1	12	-	TGTGCCAGCAGTTTAGGAGAGAGCACCCTGTTCTTC	CASSLGESTLFF
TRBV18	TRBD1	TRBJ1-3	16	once	TGTGCCAGCTCACCGCGACAGGGAAAGACTGGAAACACCATATATTTT	CASSPRQGKTGNTIYF
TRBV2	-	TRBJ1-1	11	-	TGTGCCACCGGGGGGGACACTGAAGCTTTCTTT	CATGGDTEAFF
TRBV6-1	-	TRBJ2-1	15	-	TGTGCCAGCAGTGAAAGGGGCGGATCCTACAATGAGCAGTTCTTC	CASSERGGSYNEQFF
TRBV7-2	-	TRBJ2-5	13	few	TGTGCCAGCAGCTTAGGCAGGGTAGAGACCCAGTACTTC	CASSLGRVETQYF
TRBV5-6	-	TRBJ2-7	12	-	TGTGCCAGCAGCTTTACTTCCTACGAGCAGTACTTC	CASSFTSYEQYF
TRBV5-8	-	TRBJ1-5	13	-	TGTGCCAGCAGCTTCAGGGGCGACCAGCCCCAGCATTTT	CASSFRGDQPQHF
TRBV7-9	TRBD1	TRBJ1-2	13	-	TGTGCCAGCAGCTTCGGACAGGGAGATGGCTACACCTTC	CASSFGQGDGYTF
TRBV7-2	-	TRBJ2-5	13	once	TGTGCCAGCAGCTTACGAGGTGGAGAGACCCAGTACTTC	CASSLRGGETQYF
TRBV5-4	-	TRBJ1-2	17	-	TGTGCCAGCAGCTTACCCAGGGGCTCAGGGAAGGACTATGGCTACACCTTC	CASSLPRGSGKDYGYTF
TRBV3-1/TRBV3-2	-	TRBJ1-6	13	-	TGTGCCAGCAGCCAAGATTTCGATTCACCCCTCCACTTT	CASSQDFDSPLHF
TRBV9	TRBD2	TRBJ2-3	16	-	TGTGCCAGCAGCGTAGTAGCGGGGATACTCACAGATACGCAGTATTTT	CASSVVAGILTDTQYF
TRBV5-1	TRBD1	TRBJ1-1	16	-	TGCGCCAGCAGCTCTTTACGACAGGGACTTAACACTGAAGCTTTCTTT	CASSSLRQGLNTEAFF
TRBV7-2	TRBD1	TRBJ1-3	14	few	TGTGCCAGCAGCTTAGGACAGGGTGGAAACACCATATATTTT	CASSLGQGGNTIYF
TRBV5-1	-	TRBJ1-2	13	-	TGCGCCAGCAGCTTGGCCGACAGGTCTGGCTACACCTTC	CASSLADRSGYTF
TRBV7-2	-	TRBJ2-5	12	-	TGTGCCAGCAGCTTAGATGTCGGGACCCAGTACTTC	CASSLDVGTQYF
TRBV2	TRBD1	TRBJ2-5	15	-	TGTGCCAGCAGGGTGGACAGGCAGAGTAGAGAGACCCAGTACTTC	CASRVDRQSRETQYF
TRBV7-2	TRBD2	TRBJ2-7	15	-	TGTGCCAGCAGCTTATCACGGGGGGGCCCCTACGAGCAGTACTTC	CASSLSRGGPYEQYF
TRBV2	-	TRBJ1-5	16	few	TGTGCCAGCAGTGAAACGGGGGGCATTGGCAATCAGCCCCAGCATTTT	CASSETGGIGNQPQHF
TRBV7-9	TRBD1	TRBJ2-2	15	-	TGTGCCAGCAGCTCGAAGGACAGGGGGACCGGGGAGCTGTTTTTT	CASSSKDRGTGELFF
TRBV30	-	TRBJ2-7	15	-	TGTGCCTGGAGTGTAGGGCAGGGGTTAACCTACGAGCAGTACTTC	CAWSVGQGLTYEQYF
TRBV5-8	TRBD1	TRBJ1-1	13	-	TGTGCCAGCAGCCGACAGGGTAACACTGAAGCTTTCTTT	CASSRQGNTEAFF
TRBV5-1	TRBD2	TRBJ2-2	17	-	TGCGCCAGCAGCTTGGCGGCTAGCGGGGGAAACACCGGGGAGCTGTTTTTT	CASSLAASGGNTGELFF